These 3 T cell receptor beta chains were all obtained from the same sample, sequenced in a study of cytomegalovirus exposure and HLA in healthy donors. TCRdb's table, derived via immunoSEQ multiplex PCR, lists solely in-frame clones and lacks some. The sample contains approximately 180,000 clones, 85% to 90% of which appear only once. Specimen: PBMCs. These receptor sequences come from a woman in her twenties or thirties in good health and CMV-seronegative.

The chain carries TRBV4-1 and TRBJ2-1; 7 bases map to TRBD2. Germline V gives CDR1 MGHRA, CDR2 YSYEKL. This CDR3 spans 14 amino acids. V lost 3 bases, J lost 3 bases, and 2 bases stayed unmatched. As DNA, the CDR3 is TGCGCCAGCAGCCATGGGGGGGACTACAATGAGCAGTTCTTC. The encoded protein is CASSHGGDYNEQFF.

The chain has TRBV15 and TRBJ1-5; a possible D gene is TRBD1 (6 bases). Germline V gives CDR1 LNHNV, CDR2 YYDKDF (reference sequence). Between the trimmed V and J ends, which lost 6 bases and 6 bases, there was a span of 15 bases. The CDR3 is 14 amino acids. The chain's CDR3 is CATRTGSGGQPQHF. The DNA for the CDR3 is TGTGCCACCAGAACAGGGAGTGGGGGTCAGCCCCAGCATTTT.

This sequence joins TRBV4-1 and TRBJ2-3; D gene ambiguous. The V and J ends lost 0 bases and 0 bases respectively, with 13 bases between them. Germline CDR1 reads MGHRA; CDR2 reads YSYEKL. CDR3 length equals 17 residues. CDR3 nucleotides: TGCGCCAGCAGCCAAGACGGGTCACCGCTAAGCACAGATACGCAGTATTTT. Its translation is CASSQDGSPLSTDTQYF.